The TCR beta chain under discussion was sequenced for a study of identical twins. Whole-study findings and limits: Rather than following the same donors, the conclusions depended on cross-sectional statistical analysis. Fewer insertions marked abundant cord blood beta clonotypes; young adult naive trended weakly, memory not at all.

TCRdb ran MiXCR on the 5' RACE reads and lists one entry per CDR3 protein. The sample records around 480,000 distinct CDR3 sequences, roughly an eighth being singletons. Every sampled donor was Caucasian and healthy. The V end was cut by 2 bases, the J end by 8 bases, with 9 bases between. The CDR3 extends over 13 amino acids. Concerning this clonotype: Its target is unknown.

This sample was shared with a second study, whose subject was yellow fever vaccine responses in identical twins.

Material: CD4+ T cells sorted from blood. The sequence came from a woman aged 18-30 years in good health. This rearrangement joins TRBV12-3 or TRBV12-4 to TRBJ2-2; D may match TRBD1 or TRBD2 (6 bases each). The CDR3 DNA reads as TGTGCCAGCAGTTTATGGGGGGCGGGGGAGCTGTTTTTT. The encoded protein is CASSLWGAGELFF.